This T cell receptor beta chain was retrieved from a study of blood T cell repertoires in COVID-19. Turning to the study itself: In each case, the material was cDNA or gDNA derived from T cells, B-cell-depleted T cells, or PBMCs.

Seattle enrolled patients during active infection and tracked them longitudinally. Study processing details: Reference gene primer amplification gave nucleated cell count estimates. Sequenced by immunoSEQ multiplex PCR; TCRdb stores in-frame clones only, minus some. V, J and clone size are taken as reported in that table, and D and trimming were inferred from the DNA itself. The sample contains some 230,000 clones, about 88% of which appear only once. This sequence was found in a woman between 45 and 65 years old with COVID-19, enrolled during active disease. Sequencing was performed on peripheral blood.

DNA of the CDR3: TGTGCCAGCAGCCAAGAACTACCGCTCTTAACTGGGGCCAACGTCCTGACTTTC. Encoded protein: CASSQELPLLTGANVLTF. The chain links TRBV14 to TRBJ2-6; D gene ambiguous. The CDR3 consists of 18 residues. Trimming removed 0 bases at V and 2 bases at J, with 14 bases between. Germline assignment: CDR1 SGHDN and CDR2 FVKESK.